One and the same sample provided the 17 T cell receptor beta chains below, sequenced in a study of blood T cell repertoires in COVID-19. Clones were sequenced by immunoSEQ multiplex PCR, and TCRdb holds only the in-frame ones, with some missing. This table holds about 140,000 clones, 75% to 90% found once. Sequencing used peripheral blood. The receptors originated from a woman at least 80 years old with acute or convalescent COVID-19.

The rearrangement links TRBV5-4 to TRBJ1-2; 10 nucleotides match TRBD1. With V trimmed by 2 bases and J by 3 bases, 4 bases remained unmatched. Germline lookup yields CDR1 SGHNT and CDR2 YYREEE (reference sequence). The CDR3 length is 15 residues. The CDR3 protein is CASSFPGTGDYGYTF. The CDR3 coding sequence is TGTGCCAGCAGCTTCCCCGGGACAGGGGACTATGGCTACACCTTC.

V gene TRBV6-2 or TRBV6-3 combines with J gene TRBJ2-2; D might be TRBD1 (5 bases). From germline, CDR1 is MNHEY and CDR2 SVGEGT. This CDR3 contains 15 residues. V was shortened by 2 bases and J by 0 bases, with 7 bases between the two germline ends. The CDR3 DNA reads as TGTGCCAGCAGTTACAAGGGGACGAACACCGGGGAGCTGTTTTTT. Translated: CASSYKGTNTGELFF.

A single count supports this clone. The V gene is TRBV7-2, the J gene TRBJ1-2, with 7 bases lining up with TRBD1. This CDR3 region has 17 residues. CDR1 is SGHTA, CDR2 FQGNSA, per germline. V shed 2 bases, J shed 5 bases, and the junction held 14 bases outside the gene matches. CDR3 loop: CASSLFVGGKVGYGYTF. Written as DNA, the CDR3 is TGTGCCAGCAGCTTATTCGTAGGGGGCAAGGTTGGGTATGGCTACACCTTC.

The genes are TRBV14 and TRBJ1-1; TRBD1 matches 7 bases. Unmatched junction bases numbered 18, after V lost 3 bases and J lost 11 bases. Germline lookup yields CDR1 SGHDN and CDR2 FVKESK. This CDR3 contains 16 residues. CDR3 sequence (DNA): TGTGCCAGCAGCCAGCGCCGGCCGACAGGGCCCCCTTCCGCTTTCTTT. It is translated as CASSQRRPTGPPSAFF. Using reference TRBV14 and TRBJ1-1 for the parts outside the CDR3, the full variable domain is EAGVTQFPSHSVIEKGQTVTLRCDPISGHDNLYWYRRVMGKEIKFLLHFVKESKQDESGMPNNRFLAERTGGTYSTLKVQPAELEDSGVYFCASSQRRPTGPPSAFFGQGTRLTVV.

The CDR3 is CASSLGQRGGVETQYF. As DNA, the CDR3 is TGTGCCAGCAGCTTGGGCCAGCGGGGGGGCGTGGAGACCCAGTACTTC. This rearrangement joins TRBV5-4 to TRBJ2-5; 10 positions agree with TRBD2. The CDR3 runs to 16 residues. Germline V gene data show CDR1 as SGHNT and CDR2 as YYREEE (reference sequence). Trimming took 0 bases from V and 5 from J; bases not matched to a gene: 7.

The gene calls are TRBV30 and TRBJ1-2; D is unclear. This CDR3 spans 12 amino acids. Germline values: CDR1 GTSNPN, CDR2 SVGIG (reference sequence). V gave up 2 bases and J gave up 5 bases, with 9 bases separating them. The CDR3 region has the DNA TGTGCCTGGAGTCGGGGAGGATATGGCTACACCTTC. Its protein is CAWSRGGYGYTF.

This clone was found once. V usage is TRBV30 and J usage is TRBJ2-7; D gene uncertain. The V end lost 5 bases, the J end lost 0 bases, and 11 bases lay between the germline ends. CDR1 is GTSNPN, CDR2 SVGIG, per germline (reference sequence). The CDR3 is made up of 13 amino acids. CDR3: CAWGIDISYEQYF. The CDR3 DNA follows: TGTGCCTGGGGGATCGACATCTCCTACGAGCAGTACTTC.

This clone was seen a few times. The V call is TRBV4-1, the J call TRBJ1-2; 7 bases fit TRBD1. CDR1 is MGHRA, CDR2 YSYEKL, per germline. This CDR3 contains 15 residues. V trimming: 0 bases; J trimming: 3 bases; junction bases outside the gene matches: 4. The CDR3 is CASSQDRTGYYGYTF. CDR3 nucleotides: TGCGCCAGCAGCCAAGATCGGACAGGCTACTATGGCTACACCTTC.

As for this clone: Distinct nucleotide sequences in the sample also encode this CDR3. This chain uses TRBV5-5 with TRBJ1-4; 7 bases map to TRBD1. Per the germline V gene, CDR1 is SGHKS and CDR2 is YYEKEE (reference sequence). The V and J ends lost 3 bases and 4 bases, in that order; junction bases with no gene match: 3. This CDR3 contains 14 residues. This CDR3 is CASSSDRINEKLFF. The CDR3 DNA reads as TGTGCCAGCAGCTCGGACAGGATTAATGAAAAACTGTTTTTT.

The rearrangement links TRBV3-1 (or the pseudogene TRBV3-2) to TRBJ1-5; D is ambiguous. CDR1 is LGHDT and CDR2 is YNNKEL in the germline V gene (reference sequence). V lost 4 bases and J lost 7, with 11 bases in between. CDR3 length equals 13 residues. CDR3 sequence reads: CASSPAGGQPQHF. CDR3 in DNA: TGTGCCAGCAGCCCGGCGGGAGGCCAGCCCCAGCATTTT.

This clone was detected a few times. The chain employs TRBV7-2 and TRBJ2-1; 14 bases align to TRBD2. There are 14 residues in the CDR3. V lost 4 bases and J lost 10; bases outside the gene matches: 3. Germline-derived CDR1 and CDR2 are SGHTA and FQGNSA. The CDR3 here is CASSSRTSGGEQFF. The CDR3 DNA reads TGTGCCAGCAGCTCAAGGACTAGCGGGGGGGAGCAGTTCTTC.

The DNA of the CDR3 is TGTGCCAGTAGTATAGTAGGGGTTAGCAATCAGCCCCAGCATTTT. Protein sequence: CASSIVGVSNQPQHF. The chain combines TRBV19 with TRBJ1-5, with a weak D call TRBD1 (5 bases). CDR1 and CDR2 from the germline V gene are LNHDA and SQIVND (reference sequence). The ends were cut back, 1 base at V and 0 bases at J, with 7 bases in the middle. The CDR3 is 15 amino acids.

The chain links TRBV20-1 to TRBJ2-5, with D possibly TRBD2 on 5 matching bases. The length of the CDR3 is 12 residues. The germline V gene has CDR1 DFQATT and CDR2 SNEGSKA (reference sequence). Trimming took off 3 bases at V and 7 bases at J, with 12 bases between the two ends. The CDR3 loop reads CSASIPRGTQYF. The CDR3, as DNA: TGCAGTGCTAGTATACCTCGGGGGACCCAGTACTTC.

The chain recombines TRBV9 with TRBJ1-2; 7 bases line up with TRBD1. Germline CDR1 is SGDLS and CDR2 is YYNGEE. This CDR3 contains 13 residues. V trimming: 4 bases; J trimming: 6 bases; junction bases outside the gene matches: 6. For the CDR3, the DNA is TGTGCCAGCAGCCCCAGGGGGAGGAATGGCTACACCTTC. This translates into CASSPRGRNGYTF.

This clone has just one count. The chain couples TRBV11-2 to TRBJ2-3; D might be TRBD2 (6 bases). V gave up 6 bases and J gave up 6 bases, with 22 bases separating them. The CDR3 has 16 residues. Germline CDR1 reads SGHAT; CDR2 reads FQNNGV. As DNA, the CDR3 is TGTGCCAGCAGTTTCACACGGACTATGGGCGTTGATACGCAGTATTTT. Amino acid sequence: CASSFTRTMGVDTQYF.

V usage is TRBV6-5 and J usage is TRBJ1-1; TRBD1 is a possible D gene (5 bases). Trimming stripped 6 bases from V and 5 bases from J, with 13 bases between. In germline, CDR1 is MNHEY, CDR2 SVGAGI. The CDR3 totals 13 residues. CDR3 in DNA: TGTGCCAGCAGGCAGGGTGGTTTAACTGAAGCTTTCTTT. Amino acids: CASRQGGLTEAFF.

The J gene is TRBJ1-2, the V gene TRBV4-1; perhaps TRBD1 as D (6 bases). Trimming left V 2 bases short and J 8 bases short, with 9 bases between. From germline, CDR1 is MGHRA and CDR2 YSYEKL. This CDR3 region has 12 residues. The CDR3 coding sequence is TGCGCCAGCAGCCAACGAGGACAGGGCTACACCTTC. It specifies CASSQRGQGYTF.